This is a list of T cell receptor beta chains from one sample in a study of CD8+CD57+ T cells in acquired aplastic anemia. TCRdb itself ran the reads through MiXCR, one entry per CDR3 protein. Seen here are about 160,000 distinct CDR3 sequences, approximately 43% observed once, and the top ten hold 1.1%. Sequencing was done on a sample of sorted CD4+, CD8+, or CD8+CD57+ T cells (not recorded which) from PBMCs. The source is a human donor in good health. Both conserved end residues are part of each CDR3. D genes are given only for firm matches. Only some rows state a clone size, as once, few, many or a class for expanded clones.

v_call: TRBV6-5; d_call: TRBD1; j_call: TRBJ1-4; clone_size: few; cdr3_aa: CASSSGTQQGAMGKLFF; cdr3_nt: TGTGCCAGCAGTTCCGGAACTCAACAGGGGGCTATGGGAAAACTGTTTTTT
v_call: TRBV10-3; d_call: NA; j_call: TRBJ1-2; clone_size: NA; cdr3_aa: CAIRFTGGRGYTF; cdr3_nt: TGTGCCATCAGGTTCACGGGTGGAAGAGGCTACACCTTC
v_call: TRBV7-2; d_call: TRBD1; j_call: TRBJ1-2; clone_size: NA; cdr3_aa: CASSLFQGATGGYTF; cdr3_nt: TGTGCCAGCAGCTTATTCCAGGGGGCTACGGGGGGCTACACCTTC
v_call: TRBV7-8; d_call: NA; j_call: TRBJ1-5; clone_size: many; cdr3_aa: CASSLEGIGSQPQHF; cdr3_nt: TGTGCCAGCAGCTTAGAGGGGATAGGCAGTCAGCCCCAGCATTTT
v_call: TRBV5-6; d_call: NA; j_call: TRBJ1-3; clone_size: few; cdr3_aa: CASSLQGTSGNTIYF; cdr3_nt: TGTGCCAGCAGCCTCCAGGGGACATCTGGAAACACCATATATTTT
v_call: TRBV7-6; d_call: TRBD1; j_call: TRBJ1-4; clone_size: many; cdr3_aa: CASSEIQGAPGKKLFF; cdr3_nt: TGTGCCAGCAGCGAGATACAGGGGGCCCCGGGGAAAAAACTGTTTTTT
v_call: TRBV10-3; d_call: TRBD1; j_call: TRBJ1-2; clone_size: NA; cdr3_aa: CAISGQGSLYGYTF; cdr3_nt: TGTGCCATCAGCGGACAGGGGTCTCTCTATGGCTACACCTTC
v_call: TRBV11-1; d_call: TRBD1; j_call: TRBJ2-7; clone_size: NA; cdr3_aa: CASSSRDRSYEQYF; cdr3_nt: TGTGCCAGCAGCTCCAGGGACAGGAGCTACGAGCAGTACTTC
v_call: TRBV15; d_call: NA; j_call: TRBJ1-1; clone_size: NA; cdr3_aa: CATSRAGNTEAFF; cdr3_nt: TGTGCCACCAGCAGAGCCGGGAACACTGAAGCTTTCTTT
v_call: TRBV7-9; d_call: NA; j_call: TRBJ1-5; clone_size: NA; cdr3_aa: CASSRGSGSQPQHF; cdr3_nt: TGTGCCAGCAGCCGTGGGTCGGGCTCCCAGCCCCAGCATTTT
v_call: TRBV25-1; d_call: NA; j_call: TRBJ1-2; clone_size: NA; cdr3_aa: CASSEYYREGDGYTF; cdr3_nt: TGTGCCAGCAGTGAATATTACAGGGAAGGTGATGGCTACACCTTC
v_call: TRBV19; d_call: TRBD1; j_call: TRBJ1-4; clone_size: NA; cdr3_aa: CASSDRGTNEKLFF; cdr3_nt: TGTGCCAGTAGTGACAGGGGCACTAATGAAAAACTGTTTTTT
v_call: TRBV5-5; d_call: TRBD2; j_call: TRBJ2-4; clone_size: NA; cdr3_aa: CASSQDRLAGKNIQYF; cdr3_nt: TGCGCCAGCAGCCAAGATCGCCTAGCGGGCAAAAACATTCAGTACTTC
v_call: TRBV10-3; d_call: TRBD1; j_call: TRBJ2-7; clone_size: NA; cdr3_aa: CAISSPLGTGLYEQYF; cdr3_nt: TGTGCCATCAGTTCCCCCTTGGGGACAGGGTTGTACGAGCAGTACTTC
v_call: TRBV7-9; d_call: NA; j_call: TRBJ1-1; clone_size: NA; cdr3_aa: CASSLVSGLNTEAFF; cdr3_nt: TGTGCCAGCAGCTTAGTTTCCGGGTTGAACACTGAAGCTTTCTTT
v_call: TRBV10-3; d_call: NA; j_call: TRBJ2-3; clone_size: once; cdr3_aa: CAINGDADTQYF; cdr3_nt: TGTGCCATCAATGGGGACGCAGATACGCAGTATTTT
v_call: TRBV7-8; d_call: NA; j_call: TRBJ1-6; clone_size: few; cdr3_aa: CASSLDLNSPLHF; cdr3_nt: TGTGCCAGCAGCTTAGACTTAAATTCACCCCTCCACTTT
v_call: TRBV20-1; d_call: NA; j_call: TRBJ1-1; clone_size: many; cdr3_aa: CSASGDGGTEAFF; cdr3_nt: TGCAGTGCTTCCGGGGACGGCGGCACTGAAGCTTTCTTT
v_call: TRBV7-8; d_call: TRBD2; j_call: TRBJ2-4; clone_size: NA; cdr3_aa: CASSLLGGSDIQYF; cdr3_nt: TGTGCCAGCAGCTTGCTGGGAGGGAGCGACATTCAGTACTTC
v_call: TRBV4-1; d_call: TRBD1; j_call: TRBJ1-2; clone_size: NA; cdr3_aa: CASSSMPLGTANYGYTF; cdr3_nt: TGCGCCAGCAGCTCAATGCCCCTAGGGACAGCTAACTATGGCTACACCTTC
v_call: TRBV4-2; d_call: TRBD1; j_call: TRBJ1-1; clone_size: few; cdr3_aa: CASSQEGQGGYTEAFF; cdr3_nt: TGTGCCAGCAGCCAAGAAGGACAGGGGGGATACACTGAAGCTTTCTTT
v_call: TRBV10-1; d_call: NA; j_call: TRBJ2-7; clone_size: NA; cdr3_aa: CASSGYGSYEQYF; cdr3_nt: TGCGCCAGCAGTGGTTACGGGTCCTACGAGCAGTACTTC
v_call: TRBV9; d_call: NA; j_call: TRBJ2-1; clone_size: NA; cdr3_aa: CASSVGDGQPFTYNEQFF; cdr3_nt: TGTGCCAGCAGCGTAGGAGACGGCCAACCCTTTACCTACAATGAGCAGTTCTTC
v_call: TRBV20-1; d_call: NA; j_call: TRBJ2-7; clone_size: NA; cdr3_aa: CSARDRSYEQSF; cdr3_nt: TGCAGTGCTAGGGATCGGAGCTACGAGCAGTCCTTC
v_call: TRBV10-3; d_call: TRBD1; j_call: TRBJ2-2; clone_size: NA; cdr3_aa: CAISEGTGSNTGELFF; cdr3_nt: TGTGCCATCAGTGAGGGGACAGGGTCTAACACCGGGGAGCTGTTTTTT
v_call: TRBV15; d_call: NA; j_call: TRBJ2-6; clone_size: once; cdr3_aa: CATSRGLRASGANVLTF; cdr3_nt: TGTGCCACCAGCAGAGGGCTCAGGGCGTCTGGGGCCAACGTCCTGACTTTC
v_call: TRBV9; d_call: TRBD1; j_call: TRBJ2-7; clone_size: once; cdr3_aa: CASSAGQGSPEQYF; cdr3_nt: TGTGCCAGCAGCGCGGGACAGGGGTCGCCCGAGCAGTACTTC